This is a list of T cell receptor beta chains from one sample in a study of glioma-infiltrating T cells after dendritic cell vaccination. Using immunoSEQ multiplex PCR, the repertoire was profiled, and TCRdb retains in-frame clones only, with some absent. The top ten hold 35% to 40% of the sample, which has roughly 23,000 clones, approximately 85% seen once. The sample in question was blood, obtained before dendritic cell vaccination. These receptors were collected from a human donor with glioblastoma. Each CDR3 is given with its conserved first and last residue. D genes are given only for firm matches. Only some rows state a clone size, as once, few, many or a class for expanded clones.

D gene,J gene,V gene,clone size,CDR3 protein,CDR3 DNA
NA,TRBJ2-1,TRBV5-1,NA,CASSLQYNEQFF,TGCGCCAGCAGCTTGCAGTACAATGAGCAGTTCTTC
TRBD2,TRBJ2-1,TRBV19,once,CASSETSGRTYNEQFF,TGTGCCAGTAGTGAGACTAGCGGGAGGACCTACAATGAGCAGTTCTTC
NA,TRBJ1-2,TRBV4-1,once,CASSQEFRANYGYTF,TGCGCCAGCAGCCAAGAGTTCCGAGCTAACTATGGCTACACCTTC
TRBD2,TRBJ2-4,TRBV7-9,NA,CASSLGGVSAKNIQYF,TGTGCCAGCAGCTTGGGGGGGGTGTCAGCCAAAAACATTCAGTACTTC
TRBD1,TRBJ1-1,TRBV27,NA,CASSVDRGLGNRAFF,TGTGCCAGCAGTGTAGACAGGGGACTGGGTAATAGGGCTTTCTTT
TRBD2,TRBJ2-3,TRBV29-1,NA,CSVRGTSGSADTQYF,TGCAGCGTTAGGGGGACTAGCGGGAGCGCTGATACGCAGTATTTT
NA,TRBJ2-1,TRBV6-6,NA,CASSLSDEQFF,TGTGCCAGCAGTCTAAGCGATGAGCAGTTCTTC
NA,TRBJ2-7,TRBV23-1,NA,CASSRQGYEQYF,TGCGCCAGCAGTCGTCAGGGCTACGAGCAGTACTTC
NA,TRBJ2-3,TRBV5-1,NA,CASTAGLGPFPDTQYF,TGCGCCAGCACCGCGGGCCTAGGGCCCTTTCCAGATACGCAGTATTTT
NA,TRBJ1-1,TRBV6-1,NA,CASSDGWAGDTEAFF,TGTGCCAGCAGTGATGGGTGGGCGGGGGACACTGAAGCTTTCTTT
TRBD2,TRBJ2-1,TRBV30,NA,CAWARRLGLAGGRSSYNEQFF,TGTGCCTGGGCACGGCGTTTGGGACTAGCGGGAGGTCGCTCCTCCTACAATGAGCAGTTCTTC
NA,TRBJ1-4,TRBV18,NA,CASSPGGIEKLFF,TGTGCCAGCTCCCCCGGGGGGATTGAAAAACTGTTTTTT
TRBD2,TRBJ2-1,TRBV2,NA,CASLGTSGHNEQFF,TGTGCCAGCCTGGGGACTAGCGGACACAATGAGCAGTTCTTC
TRBD2,TRBJ2-1,TRBV6-1,once,CASSEAGGILGEQFF,TGTGCCAGCAGTGAAGCGGGAGGGATCCTCGGTGAGCAGTTCTTC
NA,TRBJ1-1,TRBV28,once,CASSLSGTPSRNTEAFF,TGTGCCAGCAGTCTCTCCGGGACACCATCTAGAAACACTGAAGCTTTCTTT
NA,TRBJ2-5,TRBV5-4,NA,CASSENSRQEQYF,TGTGCCAGCAGCGAAAACTCCCGCCAAGAGCAGTACTTC
TRBD1,TRBJ2-2,TRBV18,once,CASSPPRPGTGVAGELFF,TGTGCCAGCTCACCACCTCGTCCCGGGACAGGGGTAGCAGGGGAGCTGTTTTTT
NA,TRBJ1-2,TRBV6-1,NA,CASTTGVSYGYTF,TGTGCCAGCACCACGGGGGTCAGCTATGGCTACACCTTC
TRBD2,TRBJ2-3,TRBV5-1,NA,CASSFGLAGDTDTQYF,TGCGCCAGCAGCTTTGGACTAGCGGGGGACACAGATACGCAGTATTTT
TRBD1,TRBJ2-3,TRBV19,NA,CASSMGRQGADTQYF,TGTGCCAGTAGTATGGGCCGTCAGGGGGCAGATACGCAGTATTTT
NA,TRBJ2-1,TRBV7-6,NA,CASSLGQRTYNEQFF,TGTGCCAGCAGTCTTGGACAGCGTACCTACAATGAGCAGTTCTTC
TRBD2,TRBJ2-7,TRBV19,NA,CASSMGTSGSPYEQYF,TGTGCCAGTAGTATGGGGACTAGCGGGAGCCCTTACGAGCAGTACTTC